Listed below are T cell receptor beta chains from one sample, sequenced in a study of blood T cells in healthy people across ages. TCRdb reprocessed the 5' RACE reads via MiXCR and lists one record per CDR3 protein. Of hundreds of thousands of distinct CDR3 sequences in the sample, 40% to 45% were seen once. The sequencing input was blood. These receptors were obtained from a man at least 80 years old in good health. Both conserved end residues are part of each CDR3. Fields, in order: clone size, J gene, D gene, V gene, CDR3 protein, CDR3 DNA. The D gene is left open where the match is weak. Rows give clone size only sometimes, using once, few, many, or a class for an expanded clone.

once TRBJ2-1 TRBD2 TRBV20-1 CSLRAGGNEQFF TGCAGTTTAAGAGCGGGAGGAAATGAGCAGTTCTTC
. TRBJ2-1 . TRBV6-5 CASSYRGGQSNEQFF TGTGCCAGCAGTTACAGGGGGGGTCAATCCAATGAGCAGTTCTTC
. TRBJ2-5 TRBD2 TRBV6-2/TRBV6-3 CASIRDYRGTQYF TGTGCCAGCATACGGGACTACCGGGGGACCCAGTACTTC
few TRBJ1-3 . TRBV20-1 CSAEGSGNTIYF TGCAGTGCTGAAGGGTCTGGAAACACCATATATTTT
. TRBJ2-3 TRBD2 TRBV12-3/TRBV12-4 CASSPRTSGASDTQYF TGTGCCAGCAGTCCAAGGACTAGCGGGGCCTCAGATACGCAGTATTTT
few TRBJ2-1 TRBD2 TRBV7-2 CASSKAGTSGTYNEQFF TGTGCCAGCAGCAAAGCCGGGACTAGCGGGACCTACAATGAGCAGTTCTTC
. TRBJ2-2 TRBD1 TRBV4-3 CASSQLTGTGELFF TGCGCCAGCAGCCAACTGACAGGGACCGGGGAGCTGTTTTTT
few TRBJ1-1 . TRBV9 CASSPGRRGSTEAFF TGTGCCAGCAGCCCCGGACGGAGGGGAAGCACTGAAGCTTTCTTT
. TRBJ2-1 TRBD1 TRBV5-1 CASSPQGNSYNEQFF TGCGCCAGCAGCCCACAGGGGAACTCCTACAATGAGCAGTTCTTC
. TRBJ2-3 . TRBV6-1 CASSRTGGPITSGDTQYF TGTGCCAGCAGCCGAACCGGGGGGCCTATAACCTCAGGAGATACGCAGTATTTT
few TRBJ1-5 . TRBV6-2/TRBV6-3 CASSYRKRDQPQHF TGTGCCAGCAGTTACCGAAAGAGAGATCAGCCCCAGCATTTT
. TRBJ2-7 TRBD1 TRBV7-9 CASSSVGQGGLYEQYF TGTGCCAGCAGCTCAGTCGGACAGGGGGGCCTTTACGAGCAGTACTTC
. TRBJ1-6 TRBD1 TRBV9 CASSVGGTGSYNSPLHF TGTGCCAGCAGCGTAGGTGGGACAGGCTCCTATAATTCACCCCTCCACTTT
many TRBJ1-2 TRBD1 TRBV5-1 CASSPGQAYGYTF TGCGCCAGCAGCCCGGGACAGGCCTATGGCTACACCTTC
. TRBJ2-7 TRBD2 TRBV12-3/TRBV12-4 CASSRASGGYEQYF TGTGCCAGCAGTCGGGCTTCGGGGGGTTACGAGCAGTACTTC
few TRBJ2-3 . TRBV4-3 CASSQALTRAGSTDAQYF TGCGCCAGCAGCCAAGCCCTCACCCGGGCGGGGAGCACAGATGCGCAGTATTTT